A selection of T cell receptor beta chains follows, all from one sample in a study of T cell repertoires in cytomegalovirus infection. TCRdb independently ran MiXCR on the reads; one entry per CDR3 protein. The sample lists nearly 550,000 distinct CDR3 sequences; 16% were seen once. Sequencing used CD8+ T cells from PBMCs. All receptors come from a human donor in good health (CMV status not recorded). Some clones in this sample may be carry-over from other donors' samples. Both conserved end residues are part of each CDR3. Fields, in order: V gene, clone size, J gene, D gene, CDR3 DNA, CDR3 protein. The D gene is left open where the match is weak. Clone size is given for some rows only: seen once, a few or many times, or a class if the clone is expanded.

>TRBV7-9|many|TRBJ2-1|TRBD1
TGTGCCAGCAGCTTGCGTGGACAGGGGGACAATGAGCAGTTCTTC
CASSLRGQGDNEQFF
>TRBV9|NA|TRBJ2-4|NA
TGTGCCAGCAGCGCTAGTCCTCTAGCCAAAAACATTCAGTACTTC
CASSASPLAKNIQYF
>TRBV7-2|many|TRBJ2-1|NA
TGTGCCAGCAGCTTAGCAGGTAGGAGCAGGGTAGTCTACAATGAGCAGTTCTTC
CASSLAGRSRVVYNEQFF
>TRBV28|many|TRBJ2-7|NA
TGTGCCAGCAGACAGGGTTCCGAGCAGTACTTC
CASRQGSEQYF
>TRBV28|few|TRBJ1-3|NA
TGTGCCAGCAGCGAGAACAGGGATAGTTTCCACGGCTCTGGAAACACCATATATTTT
CASSENRDSFHGSGNTIYF
>TRBV2|NA|TRBJ1-4|NA
TGTGCCCAAGTCGGTAATGAAAAACTGTTTTTT
CAQVGNEKLFF
>TRBV20-1|NA|TRBJ2-1|TRBD2
TGCAGTGCTAGAGGTACTAGCGGGGTTCCCTCTTCCTACAATGAGCAGTTCTTC
CSARGTSGVPSSYNEQFF
>TRBV7-9|NA|TRBJ2-5|NA
TGTGCCAGCAGCTCCCGGACAGCTGAAGAGACCCAGTACTTC
CASSSRTAEETQYF
>TRBV27|NA|TRBJ2-7|NA
TGTGCCAGCAGTTTATCGAAGGGGGGATCCTACGAGCAGTACTTC
CASSLSKGGSYEQYF
>TRBV6-1|NA|TRBJ2-7|TRBD1
TGTGCCAGCAGTGCTCTTGGGGAAGGGGGCTTCGACGAGCAGTACTTC
CASSALGEGGFDEQYF
>TRBV12-5|many|TRBJ1-2|NA
TGTGCTAGTGGTTTCTCGGCGGGGGGAGGCTACACCTTC
CASGFSAGGGYTF
>TRBV9|few|TRBJ2-1|NA
TGTGCCAGCAGCGTACAGGCTGACTCCTACAATGAGCAGTTCTTC
CASSVQADSYNEQFF
>TRBV6-6|NA|TRBJ1-1|NA
TGTGCCAGCACCCAGTTGGGACTCGCCTCGGGGGACACTGAAGCTTTCTTT
CASTQLGLASGDTEAFF
>TRBV27|NA|TRBJ1-6|NA
TGTGCCAGCAGTTCCAGGGCCGGCTATAATTCACCCCTCCACTTT
CASSSRAGYNSPLHF
>TRBV9|few|TRBJ1-2|NA
TGTGCCAGCAGCGTAGGAGGGTTGAACTATGGCTACACCTTC
CASSVGGLNYGYTF
>TRBV6-5|few|TRBJ2-7|TRBD2
TGTGCCAGCAGACCAGGGACTAGCGGGGTCTACGAGCAGTACTTC
CASRPGTSGVYEQYF
>TRBV5-6|few|TRBJ2-1|TRBD1
TGTGCCAGCAGTCCTCAGGGGGCCCTTAGGCAGTTCTTC
CASSPQGALRQFF
>TRBV6-8|NA|TRBJ2-7|NA
TGTGCCAGCAGTTACAGCGACCAGGGGAACGAGCAGTACTTC
CASSYSDQGNEQYF
>TRBV7-9|many|TRBJ2-5|NA
TGTGCCAGCAGCTTAGTGGTGGGGGCAGAGACCCAGTACTTC
CASSLVVGAETQYF
>TRBV7-6|many|TRBJ2-7|TRBD1
TGTGCCAGCAGCTTAGAGGGTGGGACAGCTTCCTACGAGCAGTACTTC
CASSLEGGTASYEQYF
>TRBV27|few|TRBJ2-7|TRBD2
TGTGCCAGCACGGGAGGGAGCTGGTACGAGCAGTACTTC
CASTGGSWYEQYF
>TRBV6-5|few|TRBJ1-3|NA
TGTGCCAGCAGTTACTCGGCCGGGGGGCTAGGGAGCCCCGGAAACACCATATATTTT
CASSYSAGGLGSPGNTIYF
>TRBV4-2|NA|TRBJ2-7|TRBD2
TGTGCCAGCAGCCAAGAACCGAGCGGGGAGACCTACGAGCAGTACTTC
CASSQEPSGETYEQYF
>TRBV18|NA|TRBJ2-4|NA
TGTGCCAGCTCACGATTACCCCAAGGAGCCAAAAACATTCAGTACTTC
CASSRLPQGAKNIQYF
>TRBV9|few|TRBJ2-1|TRBD2
TGTGCCAGCAGCTCAAGCGGGGCGCTCTACAATGAGCAGTTCTTC
CASSSSGALYNEQFF
>TRBV7-9|NA|TRBJ1-1|NA
TGTGCCTCAGAGGGGGGCGAACGGACTGAAGCTTTCTTT
CASEGGERTEAFF
>TRBV15|NA|TRBJ2-2|NA
TGTGCCACCAGCAGAGGGTGGGGGGAGGACAACGGGGAGCTGTTTTTT
CATSRGWGEDNGELFF
>TRBV5-1|NA|TRBJ2-1|NA
TGCGCCAGCAGCTTCCGATCCTCGGGGAATGAGCAGTTCTTC
CASSFRSSGNEQFF
>TRBV5-1|few|TRBJ2-5|NA
TGCGCCAGCAGCCCCCAAATCCGGCCCCAAGAGACCCAGTACTTC
CASSPQIRPQETQYF
>TRBV3-1|once|TRBJ2-2|TRBD2
TGTGCCAGCAGCCAATGGCGGGGGGTCCCTACCGGGGAGCTGTTTTTT
CASSQWRGVPTGELFF
>TRBV7-8|NA|TRBJ1-5|TRBD1
TGTGCCAGCAGCCCTGGGACAGTTCCCCAGCATTTT
CASSPGTVPQHF
>TRBV7-2|many|TRBJ2-3|NA
TGTGCCAGCAGCCCACGCAGTAAGTGGACAGATACGCAGTATTTT
CASSPRSKWTDTQYF
>TRBV28|NA|TRBJ2-5|NA
TGTGCCAGCAGTTTGGGGCTTGGGGGAGAGACCCAGTACTTC
CASSLGLGGETQYF
>TRBV9|few|TRBJ1-6|TRBD1
TGTGCCAGCAGCGTAGGGGGACAGGTGGCGCATCCCCTCCACTTT
CASSVGGQVAHPLHF
>TRBV28|few|TRBJ2-5|TRBD2
TGTGCCAGCAGTGCCGCCGCGACTAGCGGGCCCCCGGGGCAAGAGACCCAGTACTTC
CASSAAATSGPPGQETQYF
>TRBV20-1|NA|TRBJ2-2|NA
TGCAGTGCTAGAGATGGGGACCGGGGGGCCACCGGGGAGCTGTTTTTT
CSARDGDRGATGELFF
>TRBV6-1|many|TRBJ2-1|TRBD2
TGTGCCAGCAGTGTACTAGCGGCCCAAGTGGAGCAGTTCTTC
CASSVLAAQVEQFF
>TRBV5-1|few|TRBJ2-2|TRBD2
TGCGCCAGCAGCTTGGCACTAGCGGGAGGCCCGAACACCGGGGAGCTGTTTTTT
CASSLALAGGPNTGELFF
>TRBV15|few|TRBJ2-2|NA
TGTGCCACCAGCAGGTTTCGGGACCGAAAAAACGGGGTCACCGGGGAGCTGTTTTTT
CATSRFRDRKNGVTGELFF
>TRBV27|few|TRBJ2-3|TRBD2
TGTGCCAGCAGCCCTTCTGCGGGGGAGACAGATACGCAGTATTTT
CASSPSAGETDTQYF
>TRBV7-9|many|TRBJ1-5|TRBD1
TGTGCCAGCAGCTCCGACAGGGTCGGGAGCAATCAGCCCCAGCATTTT
CASSSDRVGSNQPQHF
>TRBV27|NA|TRBJ2-1|TRBD2
TGTGCCAGCAGTTTCTCCGCGGGAGAGACTCTCAATGAGCAGTTCTTC
CASSFSAGETLNEQFF
>TRBV6-5|many|TRBJ2-7|TRBD1
TGTGCCAGCAGTTACTCAGGGACAGGGGATGAGCAGTACTTC
CASSYSGTGDEQYF
>TRBV7-9|many|TRBJ2-1|NA
TGTGCCAGCAGCTTAGGGCCAGATGAGCAGTTCTTC
CASSLGPDEQFF
>TRBV6-5|few|TRBJ2-7|NA
TGTGCCAGCGGGGCGGCAGAGCAGTACTTC
CASGAAEQYF
>TRBV19|few|TRBJ1-5|NA
TGTGCCAGTAGTATGGCCTGGGACGGTAGGTCTTTAAGACCCCAGCATTTT
CASSMAWDGRSLRPQHF
>TRBV19|few|TRBJ2-1|NA
TGTGCCAGTACCTACAGTGGGGTCAACAATGAGCAGTTCTTC
CASTYSGVNNEQFF
>TRBV30|few|TRBJ2-2|TRBD2
TGTGCCTGGGCCGGGACTAGGGACTTCACCGGGGAGCTGTTTTTT
CAWAGTRDFTGELFF
>TRBV4-2|few|TRBJ1-2|NA
TGTGCCAGCAGCCAAGATAAGGGGATGGGTGGCTACACCTTC
CASSQDKGMGGYTF
>TRBV7-6|many|TRBJ1-4|NA
TGTGCCAGCAGCTTAGAGCAGTCAACTAATGAAAAACTGTTTTTT
CASSLEQSTNEKLFF
>TRBV19|many|TRBJ1-1|NA
TGTGCCAGCAGTGTAAGGGGGACTGAAGCTTTCTTT
CASSVRGTEAFF
>TRBV7-6|NA|TRBJ1-1|NA
TGTGCCAGCAGCCCAAATAGCGGACTCGATAACACTGAAGCTTTCTTT
CASSPNSGLDNTEAFF
>TRBV11-2|many|TRBJ1-2|NA
TGTGCCAGCAGAGGGTCACAGGGACCTTTCTATGGCTACACCTTC
CASRGSQGPFYGYTF
>TRBV7-3|many|TRBJ2-1|TRBD1
TGTGCCAGCAGCTTACTGGGGACAGGGGATGATGAGCAGTTCTTC
CASSLLGTGDDEQFF
>TRBV6-8|few|TRBJ2-2|TRBD1
TGTGCCAGCAGCATCAGACAGGGCCCCGGGGAGCTGTTTTTT
CASSIRQGPGELFF
>TRBV4-1|many|TRBJ1-2|NA
TGCGCCAGCAGCCAAGATAACAGACGGGGCTACACCTTC
CASSQDNRRGYTF
>TRBV6-1|many|TRBJ2-7|TRBD1
TGTGCCAGCAGTGAGACAGGGGCCCTTTTCCTCTACGAGCAGTACTTC
CASSETGALFLYEQYF
>TRBV29-1|NA|TRBJ2-7|NA
TGCAGCGTTTCCACAGGGTACGCCTACGAGCAGTACTTC
CSVSTGYAYEQYF
>TRBV5-4|NA|TRBJ1-1|TRBD1
TGTGCCAGCAGCGAGACAGGGGTTAACACTGAAGCTTTCTTT
CASSETGVNTEAFF